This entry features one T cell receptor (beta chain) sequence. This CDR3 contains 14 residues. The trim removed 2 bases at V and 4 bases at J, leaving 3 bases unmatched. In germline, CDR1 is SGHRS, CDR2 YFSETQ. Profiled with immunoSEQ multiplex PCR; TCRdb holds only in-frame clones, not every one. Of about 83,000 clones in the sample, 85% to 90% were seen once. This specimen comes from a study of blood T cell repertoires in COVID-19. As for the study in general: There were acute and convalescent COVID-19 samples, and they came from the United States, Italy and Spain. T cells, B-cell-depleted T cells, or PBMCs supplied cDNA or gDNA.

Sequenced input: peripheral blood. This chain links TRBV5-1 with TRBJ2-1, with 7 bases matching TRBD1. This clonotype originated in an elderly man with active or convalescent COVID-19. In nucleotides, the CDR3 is TGCGCCAGCAGCTTACCGGGACAGTACAATGAGCAGTTCTTC. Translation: CASSLPGQYNEQFF. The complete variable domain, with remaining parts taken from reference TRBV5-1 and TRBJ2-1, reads KAGVTQTPRYLIKTRGQQVTLSCSPISGHRSVSWYQQTPGQGLQFLFEYFSETQRNKGNFPGRFSGRQFSNSRSEMNVSTLELGDSALYLCASSLPGQYNEQFFGPGTRLTVL.